The 28 T cell receptor beta chains listed next were all sequenced from one sample in a study of blood T cell repertoires in COVID-19. The assay was immunoSEQ multiplex PCR, and TCRdb's table has in-frame clones only and misses some. Of approximately 170,000 clones in the sample, around 90% were seen once. The material sequenced was PBMCs or T cells enriched from blood (not recorded which). These receptors were collected from a woman between 18 and 30 years old who had recovered from COVID-19.

The J gene is TRBJ1-2, the V gene TRBV19; TRBD1 agrees at 7 bases. The CDR3 has 15 residues. V gave up 4 bases and J gave up 2 bases; unmatched junction bases: 7. Germline V gives CDR1 LNHDA, CDR2 SQIVND (reference sequence). The CDR3 protein is CASSTRDRINYGYTF. Here the CDR3 DNA reads TGTGCCAGTAGTACCCGGGACAGAATAAACTATGGCTACACCTTC.

This rearrangement joins TRBV7-6 to TRBJ2-2, with D perhaps TRBD1 (8 bases). The CDR3 is made up of 19 amino acids. CDR1 is SGHVS and CDR2 is FNYEAQ in the germline V gene. V shed 5 bases and J shed 5 bases, with 27 bases lying between them. The CDR3 loop reads CASSPRGGQGAQTTGELFF. For the CDR3, the DNA is TGTGCCAGCAGCCCCAGGGGGGGGCAGGGGGCGCAAACAACCGGGGAGCTGTTTTTT.

This clone showed up just a few times. This chain connects TRBV19 to TRBJ2-2; TRBD1 is a possible D gene (6 bases). The CDR3 runs 13 residues. Trimming stripped 9 bases from V and 1 base from J, with 9 bases between. Germline-derived CDR1 and CDR2 are LNHDA and SQIVND (reference sequence). DNA for the CDR3: TGTGCCAGCAAGGACAGGAACACCGGGGAGCTGTTTTTT. Translating it yields CASKDRNTGELFF. The full variable domain, its missing parts supplied by reference TRBV19 and TRBJ2-2, is DGGITQSPKYLFRKEGQNVTLSCEQNLNHDAMYWYRQDPGQGLRLIYYSQIVNDFQKGDIAEGYSVSREKKESFPLTVTSAQKNPTAFYLCASKDRNTGELFFGEGSRLTVL.

The chain combines TRBV6-5 with TRBJ1-1; 8 bases agree with TRBD1. The CDR3 extends over 15 amino acids. With V trimmed by 6 bases and J by 12 bases, 18 bases remained unmatched. CDR1 and CDR2 from the germline V gene are MNHEY and SVGAGI. CDR3 sequence (DNA): TGTGCCAGCAGGAGGGGCCTTGCAGGGGGCGCGAGGACTTTCTTT. It encodes CASRRGLAGGARTFF.

The V gene is TRBV27, the J gene TRBJ1-6, with a possible D match to TRBD1 (5 bases). Germline lookup yields CDR1 MNHEY and CDR2 SMNVEV (reference sequence). The V end lost 7 bases, the J end lost 8 bases, and 9 bases lay between the germline ends. The CDR3 contains 12 residues. The CDR3, as DNA: TGTGCCAGCACAGACAGCTATTCACCCCTCCACTTT. It translates to CASTDSYSPLHF.

CDR3: CASSDGTLAGGGETQYF. The CDR3 DNA reads as TGCGCCAGCAGTGACGGAACCTTAGCCGGGGGGGGAGAGACCCAGTACTTC. V is TRBV10-1 and J is TRBJ2-5; 8 bases map to TRBD2. The CDR3 is 17 residues long. J lost 4 bases, V lost 3 bases, and 13 bases had no gene match. Per the germline V gene, CDR1 is WNHNN and CDR2 is SYGVQD (reference sequence).

In this sample, this clone turned up a few times. V usage is TRBV25-1 and J usage is TRBJ1-5, with D hard to call. CDR1 MGHDK and CDR2 SYGVNS come from the germline V gene. The length of the CDR3 is 14 residues. Trimming stripped 1 base from V and 7 bases from J, with 11 bases between. CDR3 loop: CASSESGNGQPQHF. The DNA for the CDR3 is TGTGCCAGCAGTGAATCTGGTAATGGCCAGCCCCAGCATTTT.

V and J are TRBV20-1 and TRBJ2-7; possibly TRBD2 for D (6 bases). The ends were cut back, 6 bases at V and 3 bases at J, with 6 bases in the middle. The CDR3 has 10 amino acids. Germline V gives CDR1 DFQATT, CDR2 SNEGSKA (reference sequence). The CDR3: CSAGGYEQYF. CDR3 bases: TGCAGTGCCGGGGGCTACGAGCAGTACTTC.

The rearrangement links TRBV7-9 to TRBJ2-6; D possibly corresponds to TRBD2 (5 bases). The ends were cut back, 5 bases at V and 0 bases at J, with 11 bases in the middle. The germline gives CDR1 SEHNR, CDR2 FQNEAQ (reference sequence). The CDR3 sequence is 16 residues long. DNA of the CDR3: TGTGCCAGCAGCCCCGGACTGTCCTCTGGGGCCAACGTCCTGACTTTC. It yields the protein CASSPGLSSGANVLTF.

V is TRBV6-1 and J is TRBJ2-7; 7 bases agree with TRBD2. This CDR3 is 17 amino acids long. V was clipped by 3 bases and J by 6 bases; unmatched bases: 17. Germline CDR1 MNHNS, CDR2 SASEGT. CDR3 residues: CASSDLTWGRGGSEQYF. The CDR3 DNA reads TGTGCCAGCAGTGATTTGACATGGGGGAGGGGCGGGAGCGAGCAGTACTTC.

The rearrangement joins TRBV5-3 to TRBJ2-3; D is possibly TRBD2 (6 bases). TRBV5-3 is flagged as an ORF with uncertain function. This CDR3 is built from 14 residues. Trimming left V 10 bases short and J 1 base short, with 16 bases between. CDR3 loop: CARRGELRTDTQYF. CDR3 DNA sequence: TGTGCCCGCCGCGGGGAGCTCCGCACAGATACGCAGTATTTT.

The chain carries TRBV21-1 and TRBJ1-1; the table assigns TRBD1, which was not confirmed against the DNA. TRBV21-1 has pseudogene status. The CDR3 is 15 residues long. This chain's CDR3 is CATYSDRGLNTEAFF. DNA for the CDR3: TGTGCCACCTACTCGGACAGGGGACTGAACACTGAAGCTTTCTTT.

The chain uses TRBV11-2 and TRBJ1-1; D is unclear. The germline V and J ends were trimmed by 3 bases and 2 bases, with 10 bases remaining between them. The CDR3 loop spans 14 amino acids. CDR1 is SGHAT and CDR2 is FQNNGV in the germline V gene. The CDR3, as DNA: TGTGCCAGCAGCTTTGCAGAATCCAACACTGAAGCTTTCTTT. Translating it yields CASSFAESNTEAFF.

This clone was counted between two and nine times. The CDR3 reads CASTLTSGGTDTQYF. DNA of the CDR3: TGTGCCAGCACCTTAACTAGCGGAGGCACAGATACGCAGTATTTT. The chain is built from TRBV6-4 and TRBJ2-3; 8 nucleotides match TRBD2. From germline, CDR1 is MRHNA and CDR2 SNTAGT. CDR3 length equals 15 residues. Trimming cost V 7 bases and J 1 base; bases outside gene matches: 7.

The chain is built from TRBV20-1 and TRBJ2-3, with D unclear. Trimming removed 1 base at V and 6 bases at J, with 5 bases between. Germline V gene sequence: CDR1 DFQATT, CDR2 SNEGSKA (reference sequence). The CDR3 has 11 amino acids. CDR3 in amino acids: CSARAIDTQYF. CDR3 DNA: TGCAGTGCTAGAGCTATTGATACGCAGTATTTT.

The gene calls are TRBV27 and TRBJ2-3, with D possibly being TRBD2 (6 bases). V lost 6 bases and J 4 bases, leaving 14 bases between the germline ends. This CDR3 contains 14 residues. Germline CDR1 is MNHEY and CDR2 is SMNVEV (reference sequence). The CDR3: CASSPTRGADTQYF. The CDR3 DNA reads TGTGCCAGCAGCCCGACTAGGGGTGCAGATACGCAGTATTTT.

The chain combines TRBV5-6 with TRBJ2-5, with TRBD2 as a possible D gene (7 bases). The V and J ends lost 1 base and 4 bases respectively, with 17 bases between them. Germline V gene sequence: CDR1 SGHDT, CDR2 YYEEEE. This CDR3 spans 16 amino acids. CDR3 region: CASSLFWGGGRETQYF. The CDR3 DNA reads TGTGCCAGCAGCTTGTTTTGGGGAGGGGGTAGAGAGACCCAGTACTTC.

This chain connects TRBV5-1 to TRBJ2-7; 11 nucleotides agree with TRBD2. V shed 2 bases, J shed 4 bases, and the junction held 5 bases outside the gene matches. CDR1 and CDR2 (germline): SGHRS, YFSETQ. The CDR3 consists of 15 residues. The CDR3 DNA reads as TGCGCCAGCAGCTTCACTAGCGGGGGTGATTACGAGCAGTACTTC. It codes for CASSFTSGGDYEQYF.

This clone occurred once. The V and J genes are TRBV2 and TRBJ2-7; TRBD1 agrees at 9 bases. Germline-derived CDR1 and CDR2 are SNHLY and FYNNEI. CDR3 size: 16 residues. The J segment lost 0 bases and the V segment lost 4 bases, leaving 7 bases of the junction unmatched. CDR3 protein: CASSVFGQGSSYEQYF. DNA for the CDR3: TGTGCCAGCAGTGTATTTGGACAGGGGTCCTCCTACGAGCAGTACTTC.

This chain uses TRBV5-6 with TRBJ1-4; D uncertain. CDR3 length equals 13 residues. Deletions cut 5 bases from V and 0 bases from J, with 5 bases between. Germline V gene sequence: CDR1 SGHDT, CDR2 YYEEEE. This CDR3 is CASRFSTNEKLFF. The CDR3 DNA is TGTGCCAGCAGATTCTCAACTAATGAAAAACTGTTTTTT.

This clone was recorded only once. J is TRBJ1-2 and V is TRBV4-1; 9 positions agree with TRBD1. CDR3 length equals 18 residues. The ends lost 0 bases at V and 3 bases at J; junction bases unmatched: 11. CDR1 and CDR2 (germline): MGHRA, YSYEKL. The CDR3 coding sequence is TGCGCCAGCAGCCAAGACGGGGGAACAGGGGGCGCATACTATGGCTACACCTTC. Translation: CASSQDGGTGGAYYGYTF.

The rearrangement links TRBV6-5 to TRBJ1-6, with D unresolved. The V end was cut by 2 bases, the J end by 7 bases, with 3 bases between. This CDR3 comprises 12 residues. The germline gives CDR1 MNHEY, CDR2 SVGAGI. DNA of the CDR3: TGTGCCAGCAGTTACACAAATTCACCCCTCCACTTT. Amino acids: CASSYTNSPLHF.

The chain links TRBV3-1 (or the pseudogene TRBV3-2) to TRBJ2-5; a weak D match, TRBD2 (5 bases). V was shortened by 0 bases and J by 5 bases, with 19 bases between the two germline ends. The CDR3 totals 17 residues. Germline V gives CDR1 LGHDT, CDR2 YNNKEL (reference sequence). The DNA of the CDR3 is TGTGCCAGCAGCCAAGAGTTGCAAGCACTAGGCCAGGAGACCCAGTACTTC. It translates to CASSQELQALGQETQYF.

The V and J genes are TRBV2 and TRBJ2-6; D possibly corresponds to TRBD2 (6 bases). Trimming removed 8 bases from V and 0 bases from J, with 8 bases in between. The CDR3 runs to 14 residues. Germline assignment: CDR1 SNHLY and CDR2 FYNNEI. The CDR3 region is CASRGSSGANVLTF. The CDR3 coding sequence is TGTGCCAGCCGGGGGAGCTCTGGGGCCAACGTCCTGACTTTC. The full variable domain, completed using reference TRBV2 and TRBJ2-6, is EPEVTQTPSHQVTQMGQEVILRCVPISNHLYFYWYRQILGQKVEFLVSFYNNEISEKSEIFDDQFSVERPDGSNFTLKIRSTKLEDSAMYFCASRGSSGANVLTFGAGSRLTVL.

This clone was observed a handful of times. J is TRBJ2-1 and V is TRBV6-5, with 10 bases that match TRBD1. The V gene's germline CDR1 is MNHEY and CDR2 SVGAGI. The ends lost 8 bases at V and 9 bases at J; junction bases unmatched: 7. This CDR3 has 13 residues. The CDR3 region is CASLRTGGGEQFF. DNA for the CDR3: TGTGCCAGCCTAAGGACAGGGGGGGGTGAGCAGTTCTTC.

This clone was picked up one time. The V and J genes are TRBV4-1 and TRBJ2-7; D is possibly TRBD2 (5 bases). The CDR3 is 16 residues long. The V end lost 4 bases, the J end lost 2 bases, and 18 bases lay between the germline ends. Looked up from germline, CDR1 is MGHRA and CDR2 is YSYEKL. This chain's CDR3 is CASSLQSTDYPYEQYF. In DNA, the CDR3 is TGCGCCAGCAGCCTACAATCCACAGACTACCCCTACGAGCAGTACTTC.

The chain links TRBV5-6 to TRBJ1-2; D might be TRBD1 (6 bases). The length of the CDR3 is 14 residues. CDR1 is SGHDT, CDR2 YYEEEE, per germline. V lost 2 bases and J 3 bases, leaving 11 bases between the germline ends. CDR3 coding DNA: TGTGCCAGCAGCTTTAACAGGGTAGACTATGGCTACACCTTC. Translation: CASSFNRVDYGYTF.

The rearrangement uses TRBV7-5 and TRBJ1-5; TRBD1 is the table's D call, not checked against the DNA. TRBV7-5 has pseudogene status. The CDR3 length is 14 residues. CDR3 in amino acids: CARSRKGADQPQHF. The DNA of the CDR3 is TGTGCCAGAAGCCGGAAGGGGGCGGATCAGCCCCAGCATTTT.